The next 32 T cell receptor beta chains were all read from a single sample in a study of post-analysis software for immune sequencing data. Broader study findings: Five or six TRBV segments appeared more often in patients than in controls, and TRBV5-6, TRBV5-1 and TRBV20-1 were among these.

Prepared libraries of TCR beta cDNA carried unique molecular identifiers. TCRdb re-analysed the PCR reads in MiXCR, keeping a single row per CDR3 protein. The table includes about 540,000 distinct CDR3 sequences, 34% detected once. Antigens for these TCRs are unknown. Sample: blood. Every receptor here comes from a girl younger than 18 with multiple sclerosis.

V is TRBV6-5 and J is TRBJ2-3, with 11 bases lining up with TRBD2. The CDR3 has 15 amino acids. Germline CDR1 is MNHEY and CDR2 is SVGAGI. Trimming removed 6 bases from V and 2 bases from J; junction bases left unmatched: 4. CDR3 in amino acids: CASRIAGGITDTQYF. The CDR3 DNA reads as TGTGCCAGCAGGATAGCGGGGGGGATCACAGATACGCAGTATTTT.

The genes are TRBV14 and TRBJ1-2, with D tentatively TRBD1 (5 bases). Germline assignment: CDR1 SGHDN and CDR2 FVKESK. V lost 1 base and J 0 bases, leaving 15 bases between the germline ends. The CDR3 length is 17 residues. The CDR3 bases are TGTGCCAGCAGCCAAGGCCTGGACGCGGGGCCTAACTATGGCTACACCTTC. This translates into CASSQGLDAGPNYGYTF.

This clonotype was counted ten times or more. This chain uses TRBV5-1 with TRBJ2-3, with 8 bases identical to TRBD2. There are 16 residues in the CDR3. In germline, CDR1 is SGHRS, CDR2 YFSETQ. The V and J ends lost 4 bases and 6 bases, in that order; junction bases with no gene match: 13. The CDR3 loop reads CASSLLGLANRDTQYF. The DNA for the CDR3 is TGCGCCAGCAGCCTGCTCGGACTAGCAAATCGGGATACGCAGTATTTT.

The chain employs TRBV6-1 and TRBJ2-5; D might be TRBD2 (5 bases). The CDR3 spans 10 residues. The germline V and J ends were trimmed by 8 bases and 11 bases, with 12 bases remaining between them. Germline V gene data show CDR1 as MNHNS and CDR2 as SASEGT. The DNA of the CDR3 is TGTGCCAGCCAGTGGGGAGAGCAGTACTTC. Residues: CASQWGEQYF.

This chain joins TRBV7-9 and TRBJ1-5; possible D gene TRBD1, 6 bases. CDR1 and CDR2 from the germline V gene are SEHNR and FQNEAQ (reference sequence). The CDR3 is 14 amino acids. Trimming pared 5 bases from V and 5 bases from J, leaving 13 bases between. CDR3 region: CASSPRQADQPQHF. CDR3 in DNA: TGTGCCAGCAGCCCACGACAGGCGGATCAGCCCCAGCATTTT.

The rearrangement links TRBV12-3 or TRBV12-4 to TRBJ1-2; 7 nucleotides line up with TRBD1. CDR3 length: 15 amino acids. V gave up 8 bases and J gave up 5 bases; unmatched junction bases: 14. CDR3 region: CASRTGGGTRYGYTF. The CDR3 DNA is TGTGCCAGCCGGACAGGAGGGGGGACTAGGTATGGCTACACCTTC.

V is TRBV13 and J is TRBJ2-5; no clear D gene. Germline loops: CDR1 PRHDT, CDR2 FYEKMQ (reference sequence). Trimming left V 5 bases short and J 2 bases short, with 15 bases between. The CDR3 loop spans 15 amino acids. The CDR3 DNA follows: TGTGCCAGCAGCCGAAGACAACCAAATCAAGAGACCCAGTACTTC. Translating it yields CASSRRQPNQETQYF.

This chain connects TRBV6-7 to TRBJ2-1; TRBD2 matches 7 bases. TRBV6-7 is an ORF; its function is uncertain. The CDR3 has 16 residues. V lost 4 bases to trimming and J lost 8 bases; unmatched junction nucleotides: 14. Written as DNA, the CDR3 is TGTGCCAGCAGTTGCCCAGTCCGGGACTATGGGGATGAGCAGTTCTTC. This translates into CASSCPVRDYGDEQFF.

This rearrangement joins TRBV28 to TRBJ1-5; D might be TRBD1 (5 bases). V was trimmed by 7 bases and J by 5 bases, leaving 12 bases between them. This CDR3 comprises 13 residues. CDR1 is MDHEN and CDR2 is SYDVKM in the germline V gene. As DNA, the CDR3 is TGTGCCAGCACCTGGGACCCCTATCAGCCCCAGCATTTT. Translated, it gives CASTWDPYQPQHF.

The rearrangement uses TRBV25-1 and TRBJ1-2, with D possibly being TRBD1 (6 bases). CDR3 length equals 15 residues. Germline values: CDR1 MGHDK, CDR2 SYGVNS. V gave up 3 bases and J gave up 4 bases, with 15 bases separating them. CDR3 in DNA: TGTGCCAGCAGTGATCGGGGGCCGTTAAGCTATGGCTACACCTTC. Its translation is CASSDRGPLSYGYTF.

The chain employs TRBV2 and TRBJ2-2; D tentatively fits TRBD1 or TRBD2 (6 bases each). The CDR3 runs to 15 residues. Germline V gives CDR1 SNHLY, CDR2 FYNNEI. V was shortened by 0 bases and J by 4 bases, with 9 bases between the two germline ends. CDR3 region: CASSEAGGFTGELFF. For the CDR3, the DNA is TGTGCCAGCAGTGAAGCGGGGGGCTTCACCGGGGAGCTGTTTTTT.

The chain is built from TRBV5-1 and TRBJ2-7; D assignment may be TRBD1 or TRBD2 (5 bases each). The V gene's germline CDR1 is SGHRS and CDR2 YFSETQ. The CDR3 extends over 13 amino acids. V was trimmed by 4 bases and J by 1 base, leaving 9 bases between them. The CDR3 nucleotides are TGCGCCAGCAGCATGGGACGGTCCTACGAGCAGTACTTC. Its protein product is CASSMGRSYEQYF.

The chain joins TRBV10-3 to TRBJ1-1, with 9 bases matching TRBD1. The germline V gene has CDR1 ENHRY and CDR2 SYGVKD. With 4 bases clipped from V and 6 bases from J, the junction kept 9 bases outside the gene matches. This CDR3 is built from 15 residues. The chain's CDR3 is CAISADRDRAAEAFF. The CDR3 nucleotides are TGTGCCATCAGTGCCGACCGGGACAGGGCTGCTGAAGCTTTCTTT.

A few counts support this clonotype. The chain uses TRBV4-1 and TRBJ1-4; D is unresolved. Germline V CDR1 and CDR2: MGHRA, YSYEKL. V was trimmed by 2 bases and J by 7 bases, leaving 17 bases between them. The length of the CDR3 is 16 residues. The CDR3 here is CASSQTLSGSSEKLFF. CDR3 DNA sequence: TGCGCCAGCAGCCAAACTCTCAGCGGTAGTAGTGAAAAACTGTTTTTT.

The CDR3 sequence is CASSAGFSKNIQYF. The CDR3 DNA reads as TGTGCCAGCAGTGCAGGGTTTAGCAAAAACATTCAGTACTTC. This sequence joins TRBV27 and TRBJ2-4; possibly TRBD1 for D (5 bases). The CDR3 spans 14 residues. Looked up from germline, CDR1 is MNHEY and CDR2 is SMNVEV (reference sequence). V lost 5 bases to trimming and J lost 3 bases, with 11 bases between them.

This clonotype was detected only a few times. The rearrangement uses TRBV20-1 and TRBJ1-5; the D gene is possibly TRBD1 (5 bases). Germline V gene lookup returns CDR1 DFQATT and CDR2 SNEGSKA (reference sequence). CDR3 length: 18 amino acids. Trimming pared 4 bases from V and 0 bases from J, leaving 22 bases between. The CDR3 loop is CSATDPRDPLYSNQPQHF. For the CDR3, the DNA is TGCAGTGCTACCGACCCCCGGGACCCCTTATATAGCAATCAGCCCCAGCATTTT.

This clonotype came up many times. The CDR3 here is CASSPGQSTDTQYF. CDR3 DNA sequence: TGCGCCAGCAGCCCCGGCCAGAGCACAGATACGCAGTATTTT. The chain uses TRBV5-1 and TRBJ2-3; the D is unclear. Germline assignment: CDR1 SGHRS and CDR2 YFSETQ. CDR3 length equals 14 residues. V lost 4 bases, J lost 0 bases, and 9 bases lay in between.

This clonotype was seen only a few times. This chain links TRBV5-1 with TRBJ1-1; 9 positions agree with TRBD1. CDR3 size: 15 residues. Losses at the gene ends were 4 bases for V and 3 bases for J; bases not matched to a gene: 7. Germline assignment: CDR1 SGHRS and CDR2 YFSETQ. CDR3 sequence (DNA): TGCGCCAGCAGCGGAACAGGGGGCTGGGACACTGAAGCTTTCTTT. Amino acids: CASSGTGGWDTEAFF.

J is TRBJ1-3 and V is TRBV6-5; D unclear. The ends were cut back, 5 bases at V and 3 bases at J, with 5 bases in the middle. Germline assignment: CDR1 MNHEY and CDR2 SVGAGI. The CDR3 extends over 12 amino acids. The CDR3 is CASSRGGNTIYF. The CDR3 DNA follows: TGTGCCAGCAGTCGAGGTGGAAACACCATATATTTT.

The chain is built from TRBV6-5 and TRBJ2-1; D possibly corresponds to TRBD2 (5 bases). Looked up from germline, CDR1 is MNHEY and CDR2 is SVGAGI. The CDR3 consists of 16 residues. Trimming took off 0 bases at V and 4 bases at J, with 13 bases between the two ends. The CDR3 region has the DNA TGTGCCAGCAGTTACTCTGCAGCGGACCATTACAATGAGCAGTTCTTC. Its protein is CASSYSAADHYNEQFF.

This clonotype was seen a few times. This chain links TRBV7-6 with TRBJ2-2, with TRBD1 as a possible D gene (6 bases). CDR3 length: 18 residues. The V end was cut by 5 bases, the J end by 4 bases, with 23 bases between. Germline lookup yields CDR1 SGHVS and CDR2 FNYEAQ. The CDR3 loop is CASSLPYRRGHPTGELFF. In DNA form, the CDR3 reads TGTGCCAGCAGCCTCCCGTATAGACGGGGACACCCCACCGGGGAGCTGTTTTTT.

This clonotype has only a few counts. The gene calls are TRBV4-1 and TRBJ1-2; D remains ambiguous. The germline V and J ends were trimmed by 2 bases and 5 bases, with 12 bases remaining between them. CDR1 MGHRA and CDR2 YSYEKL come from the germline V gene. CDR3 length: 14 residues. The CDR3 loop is CASSQQGPAYGYTF. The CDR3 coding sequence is TGCGCCAGCAGCCAACAAGGTCCAGCGTATGGCTACACCTTC.

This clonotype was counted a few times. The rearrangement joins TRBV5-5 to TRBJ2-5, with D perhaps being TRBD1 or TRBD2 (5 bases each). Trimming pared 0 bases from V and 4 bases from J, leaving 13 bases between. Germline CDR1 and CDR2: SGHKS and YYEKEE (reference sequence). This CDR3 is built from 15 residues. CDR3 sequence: CASSLAGLQGETQYF. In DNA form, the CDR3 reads TGTGCCAGCAGCTTGGCGGGGCTCCAGGGAGAGACCCAGTACTTC. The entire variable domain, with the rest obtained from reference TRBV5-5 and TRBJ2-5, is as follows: DAGVTQSPTHLIKTRGQQVTLRCSPISGHKSVSWYQQVLGQGPQFIFQYYEKEERGRGNFPDRFSARQFPNYSSELNVNALLLGDSALYLCASSLAGLQGETQYFGPGTRLLVL.

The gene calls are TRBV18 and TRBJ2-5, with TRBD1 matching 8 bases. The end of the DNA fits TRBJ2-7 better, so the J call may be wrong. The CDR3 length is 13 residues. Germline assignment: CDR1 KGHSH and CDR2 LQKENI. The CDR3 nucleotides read TGTGCCAGCTCACCACAGACAGGGGTCGAGCAGTACTTC. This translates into CASSPQTGVEQYF.

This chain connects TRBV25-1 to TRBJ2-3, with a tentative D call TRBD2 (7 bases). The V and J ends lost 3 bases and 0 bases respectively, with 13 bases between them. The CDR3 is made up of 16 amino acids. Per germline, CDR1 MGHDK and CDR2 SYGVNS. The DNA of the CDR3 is TGTGCCAGCAGTGAGGGTCGGGGGGCCAGCACAGATACGCAGTATTTT. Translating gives CASSEGRGASTDTQYF.

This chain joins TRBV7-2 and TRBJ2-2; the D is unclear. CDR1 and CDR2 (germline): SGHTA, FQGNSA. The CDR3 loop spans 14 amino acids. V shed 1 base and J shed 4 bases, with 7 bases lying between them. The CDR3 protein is CASSLGALTGELFF. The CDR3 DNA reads TGTGCCAGCAGCTTAGGGGCCCTCACCGGGGAGCTGTTTTTT.

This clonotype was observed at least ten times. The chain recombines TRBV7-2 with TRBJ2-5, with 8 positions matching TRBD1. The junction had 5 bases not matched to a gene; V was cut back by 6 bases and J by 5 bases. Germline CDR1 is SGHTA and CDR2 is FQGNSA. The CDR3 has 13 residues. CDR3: CASRRTGLETQYF. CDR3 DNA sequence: TGTGCCAGCAGACGGACAGGGTTGGAGACCCAGTACTTC.

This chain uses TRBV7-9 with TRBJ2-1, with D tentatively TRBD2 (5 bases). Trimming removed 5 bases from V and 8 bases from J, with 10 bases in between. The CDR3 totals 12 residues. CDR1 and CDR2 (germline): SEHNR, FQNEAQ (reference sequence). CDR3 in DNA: TGTGCCAGCAGCCCAACTAGAGATGAGCAGTTCTTC. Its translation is CASSPTRDEQFF.

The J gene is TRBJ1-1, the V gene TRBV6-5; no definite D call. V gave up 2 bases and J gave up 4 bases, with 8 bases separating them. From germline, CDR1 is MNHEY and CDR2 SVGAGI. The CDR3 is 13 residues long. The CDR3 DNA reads TGTGCCAGCAGTTACAGCCACGGCACTGAAGCTTTCTTT. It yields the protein CASSYSHGTEAFF.

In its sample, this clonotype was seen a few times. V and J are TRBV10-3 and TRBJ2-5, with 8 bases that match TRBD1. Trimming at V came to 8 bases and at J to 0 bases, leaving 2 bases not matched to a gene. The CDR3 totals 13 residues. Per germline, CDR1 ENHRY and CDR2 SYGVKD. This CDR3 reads CAIGQGYQETQYF. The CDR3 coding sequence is TGTGCCATCGGACAGGGCTACCAAGAGACCCAGTACTTC.

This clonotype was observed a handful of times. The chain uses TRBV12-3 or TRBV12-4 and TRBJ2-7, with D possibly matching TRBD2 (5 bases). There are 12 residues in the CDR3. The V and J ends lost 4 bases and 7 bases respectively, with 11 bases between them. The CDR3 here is CASSWLGEEQYF. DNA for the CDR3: TGTGCCAGCAGTTGGCTCGGGGAAGAGCAGTACTTC.

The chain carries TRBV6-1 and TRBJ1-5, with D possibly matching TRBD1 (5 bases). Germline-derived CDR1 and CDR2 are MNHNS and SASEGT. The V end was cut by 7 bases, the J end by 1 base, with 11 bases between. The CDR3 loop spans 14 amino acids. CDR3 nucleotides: TGTGCCAGCACTTCCGGGACCAGCAATCAGCCCCAGCATTTT. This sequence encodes CASTSGTSNQPQHF.